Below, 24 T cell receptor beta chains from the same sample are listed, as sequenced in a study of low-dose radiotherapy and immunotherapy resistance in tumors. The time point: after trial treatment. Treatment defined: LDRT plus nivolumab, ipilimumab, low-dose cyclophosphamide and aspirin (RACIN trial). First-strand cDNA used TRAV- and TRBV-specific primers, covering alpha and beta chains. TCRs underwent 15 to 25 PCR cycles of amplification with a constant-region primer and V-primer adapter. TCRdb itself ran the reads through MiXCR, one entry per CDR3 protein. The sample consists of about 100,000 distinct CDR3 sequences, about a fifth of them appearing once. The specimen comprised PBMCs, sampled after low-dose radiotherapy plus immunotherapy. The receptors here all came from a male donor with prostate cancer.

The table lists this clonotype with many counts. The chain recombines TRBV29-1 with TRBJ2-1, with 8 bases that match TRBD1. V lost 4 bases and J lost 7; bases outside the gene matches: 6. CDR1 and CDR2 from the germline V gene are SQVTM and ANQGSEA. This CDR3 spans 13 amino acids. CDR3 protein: CSVGQGAGNEQFF. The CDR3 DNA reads TGCAGCGTTGGTCAGGGGGCTGGAAATGAGCAGTTCTTC.

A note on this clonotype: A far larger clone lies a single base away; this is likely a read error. This CDR3 is CASSDIRSSGQYF. As DNA, the CDR3 is TGTGCCAGCAGTGACATTCGATCTAGCGGGCAGTACTTC. The genes are TRBV2 and TRBJ2-7, with 7 bases fitting TRBD2. V lost 3 bases, J lost 9 bases, and 8 bases stayed unmatched. Germline V CDR1 and CDR2: SNHLY, FYNNEI. This CDR3 has 13 amino acids.

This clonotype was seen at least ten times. CDR3 protein: CASSQVGRITDTQYF. CDR3 DNA: TGTGCCAGCAGCCAAGTGGGGCGGATCACAGATACGCAGTATTTT. The V gene is TRBV14, the J gene TRBJ2-3, with D possibly being TRBD1 (5 bases). The CDR3 length is 15 residues. Trimming cost V 1 base and J 2 bases, with 10 bases left between them. The germline V gene has CDR1 SGHDN and CDR2 FVKESK.

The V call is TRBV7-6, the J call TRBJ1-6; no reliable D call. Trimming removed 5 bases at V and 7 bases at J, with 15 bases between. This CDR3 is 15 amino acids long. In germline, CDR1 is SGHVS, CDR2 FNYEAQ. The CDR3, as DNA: TGTGCCAGCAGCGCGACCGGATTTGGGAATTCACCCCTCCACTTT. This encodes CASSATGFGNSPLHF.

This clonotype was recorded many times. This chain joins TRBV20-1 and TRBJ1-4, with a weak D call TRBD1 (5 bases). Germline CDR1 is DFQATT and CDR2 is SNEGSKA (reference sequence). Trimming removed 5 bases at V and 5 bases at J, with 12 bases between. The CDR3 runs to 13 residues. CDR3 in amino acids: CSARFGGNEKLFF. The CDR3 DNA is TGCAGTGCTCGTTTCGGGGGGAATGAAAAACTGTTTTTT.

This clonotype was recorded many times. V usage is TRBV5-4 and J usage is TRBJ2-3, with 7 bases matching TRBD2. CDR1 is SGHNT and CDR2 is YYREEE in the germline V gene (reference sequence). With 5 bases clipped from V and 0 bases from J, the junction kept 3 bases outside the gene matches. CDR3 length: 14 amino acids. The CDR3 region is CASSKRGSTDTQYF. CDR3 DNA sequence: TGTGCCAGCAGTAAGCGGGGAAGCACAGATACGCAGTATTTT.

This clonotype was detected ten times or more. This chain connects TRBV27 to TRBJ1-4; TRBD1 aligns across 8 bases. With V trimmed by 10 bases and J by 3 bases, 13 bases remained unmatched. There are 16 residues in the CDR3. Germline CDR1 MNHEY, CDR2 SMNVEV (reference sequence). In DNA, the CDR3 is TGTGCCACCTCCAGACAGGGGATCGTTGCTAATGAAAAACTGTTTTTT. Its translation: CATSRQGIVANEKLFF.

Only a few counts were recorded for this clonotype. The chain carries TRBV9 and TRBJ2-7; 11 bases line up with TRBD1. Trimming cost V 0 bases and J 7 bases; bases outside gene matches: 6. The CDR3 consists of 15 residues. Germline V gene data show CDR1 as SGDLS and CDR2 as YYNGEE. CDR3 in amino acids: CASSVGGQGAGEQYF. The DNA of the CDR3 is TGTGCCAGCAGCGTAGGTGGACAGGGGGCAGGAGAGCAGTACTTC.

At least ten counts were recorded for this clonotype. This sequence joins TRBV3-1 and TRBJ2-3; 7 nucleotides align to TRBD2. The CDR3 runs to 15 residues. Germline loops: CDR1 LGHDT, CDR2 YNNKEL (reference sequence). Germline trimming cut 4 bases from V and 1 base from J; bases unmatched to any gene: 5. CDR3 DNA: TGTGCCAGCAGCCCCCCGGGGGGACGCACAGATACGCAGTATTTT. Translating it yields CASSPPGGRTDTQYF.

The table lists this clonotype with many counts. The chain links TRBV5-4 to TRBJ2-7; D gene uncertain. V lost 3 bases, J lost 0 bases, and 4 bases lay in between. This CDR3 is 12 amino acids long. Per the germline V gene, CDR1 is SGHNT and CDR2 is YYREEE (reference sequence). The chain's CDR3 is CASSSDSYEQYF. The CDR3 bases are TGTGCCAGCAGCTCTGACTCCTACGAGCAGTACTTC. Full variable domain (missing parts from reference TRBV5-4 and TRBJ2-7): ETGVTQSPTHLIKTRGQQVTLRCSSQSGHNTVSWYQQALGQGPQFIFQYYREEENGRGNFPPRFSGLQFPNYSSELNVNALELDDSALYLCASSSDSYEQYFGPGTRLTVT.

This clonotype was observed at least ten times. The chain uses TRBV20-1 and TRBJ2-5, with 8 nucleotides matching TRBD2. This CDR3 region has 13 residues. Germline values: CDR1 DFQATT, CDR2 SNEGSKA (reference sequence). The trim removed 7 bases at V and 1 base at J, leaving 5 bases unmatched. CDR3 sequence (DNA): TGCAGTGTCCAGCGGGGGCCCCAAGAGACCCAGTACTTC. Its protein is CSVQRGPQETQYF.

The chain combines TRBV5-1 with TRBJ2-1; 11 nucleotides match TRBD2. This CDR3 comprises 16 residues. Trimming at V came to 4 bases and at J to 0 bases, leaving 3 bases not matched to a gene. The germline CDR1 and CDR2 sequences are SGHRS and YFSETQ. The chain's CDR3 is CASSHGLAGSYNEQFF. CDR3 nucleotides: TGCGCCAGCAGCCACGGACTAGCGGGCTCCTACAATGAGCAGTTCTTC.

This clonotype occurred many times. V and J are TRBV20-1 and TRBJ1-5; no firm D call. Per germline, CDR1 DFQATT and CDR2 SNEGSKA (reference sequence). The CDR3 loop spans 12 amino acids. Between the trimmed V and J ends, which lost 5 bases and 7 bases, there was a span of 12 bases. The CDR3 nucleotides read TGCAGTGCTCCCATCTCCGGACAGCCCCAGCATTTT. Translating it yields CSAPISGQPQHF.

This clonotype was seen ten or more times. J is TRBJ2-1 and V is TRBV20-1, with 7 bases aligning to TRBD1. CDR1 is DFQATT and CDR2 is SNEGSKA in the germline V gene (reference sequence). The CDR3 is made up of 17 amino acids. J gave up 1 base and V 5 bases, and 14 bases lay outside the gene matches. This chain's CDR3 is CSASAQGVGMSYNEQFF. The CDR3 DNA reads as TGCAGTGCTTCCGCGCAGGGGGTGGGTATGTCCTACAATGAGCAGTTCTTC.

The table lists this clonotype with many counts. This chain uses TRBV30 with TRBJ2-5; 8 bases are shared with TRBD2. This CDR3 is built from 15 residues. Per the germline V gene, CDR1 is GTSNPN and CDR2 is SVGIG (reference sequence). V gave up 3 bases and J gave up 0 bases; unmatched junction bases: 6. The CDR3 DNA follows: TGTGCCTGGAGCCAGGGCGGGGGGTACCAAGAGACCCAGTACTTC. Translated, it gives CAWSQGGGYQETQYF.

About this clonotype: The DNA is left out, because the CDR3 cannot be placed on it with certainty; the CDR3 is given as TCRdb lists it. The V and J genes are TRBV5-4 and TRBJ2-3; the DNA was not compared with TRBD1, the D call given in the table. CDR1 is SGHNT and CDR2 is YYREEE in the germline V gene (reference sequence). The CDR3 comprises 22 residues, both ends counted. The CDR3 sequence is CASTNQTALYFCATGSADTQYF.

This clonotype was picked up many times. The CDR3 DNA reads as TGTGCCAGCAGCTTATTTGAGTCGAGCTCTGGAAACACCATATATTTT. Protein product: CASSLFESSSGNTIYF. The chain links TRBV7-8 to TRBJ1-3; D remains ambiguous. V lost 2 bases to trimming and J lost 0 bases, with 11 bases between them. From germline, CDR1 is SGHVS and CDR2 FQNEAQ. There are 16 residues in the CDR3. Looking up the rest from reference TRBV7-8 and TRBJ1-3 gives the full variable domain: GAGVSQSPRYKVAKRGQDVALRCDPISGHVSLFWYQQALGQGPEFLTYFQNEAQLDKSGLPSDRFFAERPEGSVSTLKIQRTQQEDSAVYLCASSLFESSSGNTIYFGEGSWLTVV.

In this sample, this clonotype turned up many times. CDR3 in amino acids: CASTLEGTQTYNEQFF. CDR3 coding DNA: TGTGCCAGCACCCTGGAGGGGACGCAGACCTACAATGAGCAGTTCTTC. V gene TRBV7-3 combines with J gene TRBJ2-1, with a tentative D call TRBD2 (6 bases). V was clipped by 7 bases and J by 2 bases, with 18 bases between them. Germline lookup yields CDR1 SGHTA and CDR2 FQGTGA. The CDR3 consists of 16 residues.

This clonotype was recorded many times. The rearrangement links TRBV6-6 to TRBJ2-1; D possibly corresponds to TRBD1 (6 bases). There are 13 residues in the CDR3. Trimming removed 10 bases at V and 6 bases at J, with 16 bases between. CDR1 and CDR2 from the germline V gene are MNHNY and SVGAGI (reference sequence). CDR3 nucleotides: TGTGCCACCGAGGACAGCCCCATCAATGAGCAGTTCTTC. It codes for CATEDSPINEQFF.

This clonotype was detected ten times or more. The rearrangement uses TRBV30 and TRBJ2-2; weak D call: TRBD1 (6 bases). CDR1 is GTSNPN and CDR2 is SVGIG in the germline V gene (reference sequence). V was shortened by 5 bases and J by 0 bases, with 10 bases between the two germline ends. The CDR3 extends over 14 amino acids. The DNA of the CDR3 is TGTGCCTGGGACAGGACAACGAACACCGGGGAGCTGTTTTTT. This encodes CAWDRTTNTGELFF.

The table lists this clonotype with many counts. The CDR3 coding sequence is TGTGCCAGCAGACGAACCAGGGGTAACTCCTACAATGAGCAGTTCTTC. Encoded protein: CASRRTRGNSYNEQFF. This chain uses TRBV2 with TRBJ2-1; weak D call: TRBD1 (6 bases). The CDR3 length is 16 residues. Trimming stripped 6 bases from V and 0 bases from J, with 15 bases between. CDR1 and CDR2 (germline): SNHLY, FYNNEI.

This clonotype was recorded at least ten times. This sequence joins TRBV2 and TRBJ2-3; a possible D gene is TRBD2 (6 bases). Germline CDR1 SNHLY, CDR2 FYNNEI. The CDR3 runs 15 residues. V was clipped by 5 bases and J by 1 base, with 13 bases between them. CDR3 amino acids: CASSQTRAGTDTQYF. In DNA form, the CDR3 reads TGTGCCAGCAGTCAGACTAGAGCGGGCACAGATACGCAGTATTTT.

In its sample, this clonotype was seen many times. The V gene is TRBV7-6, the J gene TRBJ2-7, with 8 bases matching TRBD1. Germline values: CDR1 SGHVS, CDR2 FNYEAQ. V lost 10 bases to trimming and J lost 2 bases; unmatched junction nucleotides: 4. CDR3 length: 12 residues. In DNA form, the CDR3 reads TGTGCCACCGGACAGGGTGCCTACGAGCAGTACTTC. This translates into CATGQGAYEQYF. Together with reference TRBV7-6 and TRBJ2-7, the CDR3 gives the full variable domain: GAGVSQSPRYKVTKRGQDVALRCDPISGHVSLYWYRQALGQGPEFLTYFNYEAQQDKSGLPNDRFSAERPEGSISTLTIQRTEQRDSAMYRCATGQGAYEQYFGPGTRLTVT.

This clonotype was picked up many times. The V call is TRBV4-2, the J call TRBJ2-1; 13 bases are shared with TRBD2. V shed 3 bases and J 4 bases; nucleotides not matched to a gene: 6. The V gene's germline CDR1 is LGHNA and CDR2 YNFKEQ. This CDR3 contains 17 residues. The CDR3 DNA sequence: TGTGCCAGCAGCCAGGGACTAGCGGGGCGAATTTACAATGAGCAGTTCTTC. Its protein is CASSQGLAGRIYNEQFF.